This TCR beta chain emerged from a study of control samples from healthy donors and cancer patients. Using immunoSEQ multiplex PCR, the repertoire was profiled, and TCRdb retains in-frame clones only, with some absent. The repertoire holds 100,000 to 150,000 clones, with 80% to 90% as singletons. V lost 6 bases to trimming and J lost 0 bases, with 5 bases between them. The CDR3 extends over 12 amino acids. Per germline, CDR1 MNHNY and CDR2 SVGAGI (reference sequence). V is TRBV6-6 and J is TRBJ1-2; D is unclear. The TCR was taken from a man aged 25-45 years in good health. Material for sequencing was blood. CDR3 sequence: CASRDANYGYTF. CDR3 DNA: TGTGCCAGCAGGGACGCTAACTATGGCTACACCTTC.